This T cell receptor (beta chain) stems from a study of CD4 T cells in relation to SARS-CoV-2 and coronaviruses. Study-wide points: This crossreactivity analysis covered spike protein alone, no other viral proteins.

Only a few counts were recorded for this clone. Its antigen remains unknown. CD4+ T cells from unexposed donors were obtained before the COVID-19 pandemic (2011-2018). After around nine days of culture, CD4+ T cells were isolated. Germline CDR1 reads LNHDA; CDR2 reads SQIVND (reference sequence). Deletions cut 6 bases from V and 1 base from J, with 12 bases between. This CDR3 comprises 14 residues. The protocol was immunoSEQ multiplex PCR, while the TCRdb copy is restricted to in-frame clones and leaves out a portion. Of tens of thousands of clones listed, 73% are singletons. Sequencing was performed on CD4+ T cells from PBMCs, cultured in vitro. The chain carries TRBV19 and TRBJ1-1, with D perhaps matching TRBD1 (6 bases). This clonotype originated in a human donor in good health. CDR3 nucleotide sequence: TGTGCCAGTAGGTTCAGGGGACCGAACACTGAAGCTTTCTTT. Amino acids: CASRFRGPNTEAFF.